The 25 T cell receptor beta chains listed next were all sequenced from one sample in a study of blood T cells in healthy people across ages. For the second PCR, which ran for 7 to 11 cycles, a sample-barcoded 5' primer and a J-beta primer mix were used. TCRdb itself ran the 5' RACE reads through MiXCR, one entry per CDR3 protein. The sample has more than 750,000 distinct CDR3 sequences, 25% to 30% seen once. The sample also formed part of further work on T cells of mothers and their children.

Source material: blood. All receptors come from a woman aged 40 to 49 in good health.

In its sample, this clonotype was seen a few times. The chain recombines TRBV11-2 with TRBJ2-7; 9 positions match TRBD1. The CDR3 length is 13 residues. Germline V gene lookup returns CDR1 SGHAT and CDR2 FQNNGV. With 5 bases clipped from V and 3 bases from J, the junction kept 2 bases outside the gene matches. The CDR3, as DNA: TGTGCCAGCAGCACAGGGGGCGTCTACGAGCAGTACTTC. Amino acids: CASSTGGVYEQYF.

V gene TRBV5-6 combines with J gene TRBJ1-5; 7 bases map to TRBD1. The CDR3 has 16 residues. After removal of 4 bases from V and 0 bases from J, the junction contained 7 bases not matched to a gene. The germline gives CDR1 SGHDT, CDR2 YYEEEE. The CDR3 here is CASSRTGLYSNQPQHF. Written as DNA, the CDR3 is TGTGCCAGCAGCAGGACAGGTCTTTATAGCAATCAGCCCCAGCATTTT.

DNA for the CDR3: TGCAGTGCCTTGCGGGGGGGCGCAGATACGCAGTATTTT. Its protein is CSALRGGADTQYF. The V and J genes are TRBV20-1 and TRBJ2-3; 9 positions match TRBD2. Germline lookup yields CDR1 DFQATT and CDR2 SNEGSKA (reference sequence). The junction had 5 bases not matched to a gene; V was cut back by 6 bases and J by 4 bases. CDR3 length: 13 residues.

This clonotype was picked up many times. The V gene is TRBV20-1, the J gene TRBJ2-7; possibly TRBD1 for D (6 bases). Trimming took off 0 bases at V and 2 bases at J, with 23 bases between the two ends. The CDR3 totals 18 residues. The germline CDR1 and CDR2 sequences are DFQATT and SNEGSKA (reference sequence). CDR3 nucleotide sequence: TGCAGTGCTAGAGATCCCCTAACTCAAACAGGGAATACCTACGAGCAGTACTTC. Translation gives CSARDPLTQTGNTYEQYF.

To note about this clonotype: This may stem from a read error, because a much larger clone lies one nucleotide away. The chain joins TRBV12-3 or TRBV12-4 to TRBJ2-7, with a tentative D call TRBD2 (5 bases). The CDR3 is made up of 14 amino acids. V was clipped by 2 bases and J by 5 bases, with 13 bases between them. This CDR3 is CASSLLASCHEQYF. The DNA of the CDR3 is TGTGCCAGCAGTTTACTAGCTTCGTGCCACGAGCAGTACTTC.

The chain carries TRBV20-1 and TRBJ2-6; D not certain. The CDR3 totals 16 residues. Germline V CDR1 and CDR2: DFQATT, SNEGSKA (reference sequence). With 4 bases removed from V and 2 bases from J, the gap between germline ends came to 15 bases. CDR3 nucleotide sequence: TGCAGTGCTACTCCATACGGAAACGCTGGGGCCAACGTCCTGACTTTC. It codes for CSATPYGNAGANVLTF.

Here the CDR3 reads CASSQRAGTGKSGYTF. CDR3 DNA: TGTGCCAGCAGCCAGAGAGCCGGGACAGGGAAGTCTGGCTACACCTTC. V usage is TRBV3-1 and J usage is TRBJ1-2, with 9 bases lining up with TRBD1. CDR1 is LGHDT, CDR2 YNNKEL, per germline (reference sequence). The CDR3 length is 16 residues. The ends lost 3 bases at V and 7 bases at J; junction bases unmatched: 12. Full variable domain (remainder filled in from reference TRBV3-1 and TRBJ1-2): DTAVSQTPKYLVTQMGNDKSIKCEQNLGHDTMYWYKQDSKKFLKIMFSYNNKELIINETVPNRFSPKSPDKAHLNLHINSLELGDSAVYFCASSQRAGTGKSGYTFGSGTRLTVV.

This clonotype showed up many times. The rearrangement joins TRBV6-2 or TRBV6-3 to TRBJ2-5, with TRBD2 identical over 10 bases. CDR3 length equals 16 residues. Germline assignment: CDR1 MNHEY and CDR2 SVGEGT. The V segment lost 4 bases and the J segment 2 bases; nucleotides outside the gene matches: 7. In DNA form, the CDR3 reads TGTGCCAGCAGTTGGGTAGCGGGGGGATGGCAAGAGACCCAGTACTTC. Translated, it gives CASSWVAGGWQETQYF.

J is TRBJ1-2 and V is TRBV20-1; unclear D gene. V was pared by 4 bases and J by 4 bases, with 13 bases between. CDR3 length equals 13 residues. In germline, CDR1 is DFQATT, CDR2 SNEGSKA (reference sequence). The CDR3 DNA reads TGCAGTGCTACCTCGGACCTATCCTATGGCTACACCTTC. Translated: CSATSDLSYGYTF.

This clonotype was seen a handful of times. This chain links TRBV5-1 with TRBJ1-2; 10 bases line up with TRBD1. Germline V lookup: CDR1 SGHRS, CDR2 YFSETQ. V dropped 4 bases and J dropped 9; count of bases not matched to a gene: 12. This CDR3 region has 15 residues. CDR3 residues: CASSRSPTGGMSYTF. Written as DNA, the CDR3 is TGCGCCAGCAGCCGAAGCCCGACAGGGGGCATGAGCTACACCTTC.

This clonotype has at least ten counts. The rearrangement joins TRBV28 to TRBJ2-1, with TRBD1 matching 8 bases. The V segment lost 6 bases and the J segment 7 bases; nucleotides outside the gene matches: 14. The CDR3 length is 16 residues. Germline assignment: CDR1 MDHEN and CDR2 SYDVKM. CDR3 amino acids: CASRPTGAEDPNEQFF. Here the CDR3 DNA reads TGTGCCAGCAGACCGACAGGGGCGGAAGATCCAAATGAGCAGTTCTTC.

This clonotype was counted many times. Germline and junction disagree at one end, which may indicate a read error. This chain uses TRBV4-3 with TRBJ2-3; D possibly uses TRBD1 or TRBD2 (5 bases each). The germline V gene has CDR1 LGHNA and CDR2 YSLEER. CDR3 length: 15 residues. The CDR3: CASSQDGGGTDTQYF. CDR3 DNA sequence: TGTGCCAGCAGCCAAGATGGGGGAGGCACAGATACGCAGTATTTT.

The chain carries TRBV6-6 and TRBJ1-1; TRBD1 agrees at 7 bases. CDR1 is MNHNY and CDR2 is SVGAGI in the germline V gene (reference sequence). The CDR3 contains 14 residues. J was trimmed by 5 bases and V by 2 bases; bases with no gene match: 5. CDR3: CASSYNSGGTEAFF. The CDR3 DNA is TGTGCCAGCAGTTACAACTCAGGGGGGACTGAAGCTTTCTTT.

The table lists this clonotype with many counts. J is TRBJ2-6 and V is TRBV15; D not certain. Per the germline V gene, CDR1 is LNHNV and CDR2 is YYDKDF (reference sequence). CDR3 length: 15 residues. V was clipped by 0 bases and J by 0 bases, with 3 bases between them. The CDR3 here is CATSRDHSGANVLTF. The CDR3 DNA reads TGTGCCACCAGCAGAGATCACTCTGGGGCCAACGTCCTGACTTTC.

This clonotype showed up many times. The rearrangement links TRBV25-1 to TRBJ1-4; D not resolved. V gave up 7 bases and J gave up 3 bases, with 6 bases separating them. Germline CDR1 MGHDK, CDR2 SYGVNS. This CDR3 comprises 12 residues. DNA for the CDR3: TGTGCCAGCAAGGGTTCTAATGAAAAACTGTTTTTT. It codes for CASKGSNEKLFF.

Note on this clonotype: One end of the junction is discordant with germline, which a read error may explain. The V and J genes are TRBV25-1 and TRBJ2-7, with D maybe TRBD1 (6 bases). The tail of the sequence fits TRBJ2-5 better, so the J call may be wrong. Germline CDR1 reads MGHDK; CDR2 reads SYGVNS. This CDR3 spans 12 amino acids. CDR3 protein: CVSRGGGETQYF. The CDR3 DNA reads TGTGTCAGCAGGGGCGGAGGAGAGACCCAGTACTTC.

Ten or more counts support this clonotype. CDR3 bases: TGCAGTCTAACGGCTAGCTGGAATGAGCAGTTCTTC. Translation: CSLTASWNEQFF. This chain uses TRBV29-1 with TRBJ2-1, with D maybe TRBD2 (5 bases). Per the germline V gene, CDR1 is SQVTM and CDR2 is ANQGSEA. There are 12 residues in the CDR3.

This clonotype showed up many times. The chain has TRBV29-1 and TRBJ2-4; D gene unclear. The CDR3 has 12 amino acids. V lost 7 bases, J lost 2 bases, and 9 bases lay in between. The germline gives CDR1 SQVTM, CDR2 ANQGSEA. In DNA form, the CDR3 reads TGCAGCGCGCTTGCGTCCAAAAACATTCAGTACTTC. Translation gives CSALASKNIQYF.

This clonotype was seen many times. This chain joins TRBV11-2 and TRBJ2-1, with 14 bases lining up with TRBD2. Germline V gives CDR1 SGHAT, CDR2 FQNNGV. The V gene end was trimmed by 5 bases and the J gene end by 9 bases; junction bases not matched to a gene: 9. The CDR3 is 16 residues long. The CDR3 sequence is CASSLRLAGGPSEQFF. The CDR3 nucleotides are TGTGCCAGCAGCCTCCGACTAGCGGGGGGGCCTAGTGAGCAGTTCTTC.

The genes are TRBV27 and TRBJ1-1; D is undetermined. CDR3 length: 15 residues. The germline V gene has CDR1 MNHEY and CDR2 SMNVEV (reference sequence). The V gene lost 6 bases and the J gene lost 0 bases, with 14 bases spanning the gap. This CDR3 reads CASSRAGALNTEAFF. The CDR3 bases are TGTGCCAGCAGCCGGGCGGGCGCGTTGAACACTGAAGCTTTCTTT.

This chain connects TRBV2 to TRBJ2-3, with D perhaps matching TRBD1 (5 bases). Germline loops: CDR1 SNHLY, CDR2 FYNNEI. Deletions cut 1 base from V and 1 base from J, with 12 bases between. CDR3 length: 16 residues. CDR3 bases: TGTGCCAGCAGTGAAGGGATAGGGGCCGGCACAGATACGCAGTATTTT. Amino acid sequence: CASSEGIGAGTDTQYF.

Remarks on this clonotype: Given a much more abundant clone one base away, this may be a read error. Because the CDR3 is missing its conserved closing phenylalanine or tryptophan, this is likely a read error. The chain recombines TRBV12-3 or TRBV12-4 with TRBJ1-5; no clear D. Trimming took 6 bases from V and 2 from J, leaving 8 bases between them. The CDR3 sequence is 13 residues long. In DNA form, the CDR3 reads TGTGCCAGCAGGCTAGGTGGCAATCAGCCCCAGCATTTG. This gives the protein CASRLGGNQPQHL.

The V call is TRBV7-8, the J call TRBJ1-1; 7 positions agree with TRBD1. The germline V gene encodes CDR1 SGHVS and CDR2 FQNEAQ. The length of the CDR3 is 14 residues. V lost 7 bases, J lost 0 bases, and 5 bases stayed unmatched. The chain's CDR3 is CASTWGQLNTEAFF. In DNA form, the CDR3 reads TGTGCCAGCACCTGGGGACAGTTGAACACTGAAGCTTTCTTT.

This chain joins TRBV7-3 and TRBJ1-1; possible D gene TRBD1, 5 bases. The CDR3 has 13 amino acids. CDR1 and CDR2 (germline): SGHTA, FQGTGA. Trimming removed 3 bases at V and 4 bases at J, with 9 bases between. As DNA, the CDR3 is TGTGCCAGCAGCTTGGAGGGACTCACTGAAGCTTTCTTT. This translates into CASSLEGLTEAFF.

This chain links TRBV6-5 with TRBJ2-1, with D uncertain. Germline V lookup: CDR1 MNHEY, CDR2 SVGAGI. V gave up 6 bases and J gave up 0 bases, with 12 bases separating them. The CDR3 is 15 amino acids. The CDR3 loop is CASSPLGSSYNEQFF. The CDR3 bases are TGTGCCAGCAGCCCCCTAGGTAGCTCCTACAATGAGCAGTTCTTC.